This TCR beta chain was retrieved from a study of control samples from healthy donors and cancer patients. Trimming took 6 bases from V and 5 from J; bases not matched to a gene: 18. Germline CDR1 SGHTS, CDR2 YDEGEE. The CDR3 consists of 17 residues. Only one count was recorded for this clone. Some clones are missing from TCRdb's copy, which holds only in-frame ones; the method was immunoSEQ multiplex PCR. Among 150,000 to 200,000 clones listed, approximately 94% were seen once. The sequencing input was blood. V is TRBV5-8 and J is TRBJ2-5; TRBD2 matches 8 bases. This sequence was found in a woman aged 18-29 years in good health. This chain's CDR3 is CASTFRGGLPRGETQYF. DNA for the CDR3: TGTGCCAGCACCTTCCGGGGGGGACTCCCCCGGGGGGAGACCCAGTACTTC.